The clone carrying this T cell receptor beta chain was counted ten times or more. The V gene lost 3 bases and the J gene lost 6 bases, with 8 bases spanning the gap. This CDR3 contains 12 residues. Looked up from germline, CDR1 is SEHNR and CDR2 is FQNEAQ (reference sequence). The sample is drawn from a study of T cells after yellow fever vaccination. Template-switching 5'RACE yielded the TCR cDNA; a universal primer site and UMIs were added in the process. TCRdb itself ran the 5' RACE reads through MiXCR, one entry per CDR3 protein. The sample carries around 150,000 distinct CDR3 sequences, 6% to 7.5% recorded once.

The starting material was CD4+ T cells sorted from PBMCs, obtained roughly 5 days after the first yellow fever vaccination. The gene calls are TRBV7-9 and TRBJ2-5; TRBD1 or TRBD2 may be the D gene (5 bases each). This receptor was identified in a young man who received the YFV17D yellow fever vaccine. CDR3: CASSLWGQTQYF. CDR3 sequence (DNA): TGTGCCAGCAGCTTGTGGGGACAGACCCAGTACTTC.